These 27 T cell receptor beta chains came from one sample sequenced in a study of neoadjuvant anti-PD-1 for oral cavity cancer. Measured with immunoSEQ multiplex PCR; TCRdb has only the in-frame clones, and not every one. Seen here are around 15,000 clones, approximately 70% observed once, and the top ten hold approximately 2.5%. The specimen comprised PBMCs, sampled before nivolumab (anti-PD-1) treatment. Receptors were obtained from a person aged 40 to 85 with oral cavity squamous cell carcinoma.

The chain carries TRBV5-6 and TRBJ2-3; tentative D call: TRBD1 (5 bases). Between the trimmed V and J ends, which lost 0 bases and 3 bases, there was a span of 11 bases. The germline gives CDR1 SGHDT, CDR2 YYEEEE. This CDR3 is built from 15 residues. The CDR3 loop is CASSLGGARTDTQYF. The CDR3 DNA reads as TGTGCCAGCAGCTTGGGTGGGGCGCGAACAGATACGCAGTATTTT.

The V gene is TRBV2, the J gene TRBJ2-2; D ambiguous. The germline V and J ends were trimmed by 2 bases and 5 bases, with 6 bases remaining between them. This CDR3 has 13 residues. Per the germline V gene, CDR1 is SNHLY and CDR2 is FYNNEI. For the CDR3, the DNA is TGTGCCAGCAGTGAACGTTGGACCGGGGAGCTGTTTTTT. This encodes CASSERWTGELFF.

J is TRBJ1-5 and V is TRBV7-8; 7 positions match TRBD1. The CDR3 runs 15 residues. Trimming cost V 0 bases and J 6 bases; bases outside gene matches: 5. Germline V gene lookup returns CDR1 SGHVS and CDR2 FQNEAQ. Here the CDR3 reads CASSLAGGAGQPQHF. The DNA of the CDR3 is TGTGCCAGCAGCTTAGCAGGGGGCGCGGGTCAGCCCCAGCATTTT.

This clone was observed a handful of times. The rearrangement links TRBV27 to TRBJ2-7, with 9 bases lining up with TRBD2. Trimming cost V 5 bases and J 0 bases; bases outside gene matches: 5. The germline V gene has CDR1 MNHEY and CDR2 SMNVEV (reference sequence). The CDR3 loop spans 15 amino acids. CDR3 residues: CASSLAGPTSYEQYF. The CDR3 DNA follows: TGTGCCAGCAGTCTAGCGGGGCCGACCTCCTACGAGCAGTACTTC.

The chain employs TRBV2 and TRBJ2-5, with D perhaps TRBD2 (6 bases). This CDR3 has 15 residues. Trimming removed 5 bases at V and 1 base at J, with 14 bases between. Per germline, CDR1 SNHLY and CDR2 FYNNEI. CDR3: CASSSAGMTQETQYF. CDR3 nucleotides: TGTGCCAGCAGTTCGGCGGGGATGACCCAAGAGACCCAGTACTTC.

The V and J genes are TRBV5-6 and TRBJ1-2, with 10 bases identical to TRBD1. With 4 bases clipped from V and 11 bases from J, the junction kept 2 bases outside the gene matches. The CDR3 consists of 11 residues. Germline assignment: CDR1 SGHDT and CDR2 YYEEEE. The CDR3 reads CASSPGQGYTF. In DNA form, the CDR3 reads TGTGCCAGCAGCCCGGGACAGGGGTACACCTTC.

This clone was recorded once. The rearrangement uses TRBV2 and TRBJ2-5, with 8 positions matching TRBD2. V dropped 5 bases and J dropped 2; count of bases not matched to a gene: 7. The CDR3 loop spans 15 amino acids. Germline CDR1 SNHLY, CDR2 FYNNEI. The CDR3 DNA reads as TGTGCCAGCAGTCCGGGCGGGAGGCAACAAGAGACCCAGTACTTC. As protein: CASSPGGRQQETQYF.

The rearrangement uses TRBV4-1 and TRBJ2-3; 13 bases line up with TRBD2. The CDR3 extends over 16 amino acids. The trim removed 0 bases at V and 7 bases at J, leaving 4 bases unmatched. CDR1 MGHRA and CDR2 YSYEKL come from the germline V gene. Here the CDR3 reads CASSQDWTSGSYTQYF. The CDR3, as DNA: TGCGCCAGCAGCCAAGATTGGACTAGCGGGAGCTATACGCAGTATTTT.

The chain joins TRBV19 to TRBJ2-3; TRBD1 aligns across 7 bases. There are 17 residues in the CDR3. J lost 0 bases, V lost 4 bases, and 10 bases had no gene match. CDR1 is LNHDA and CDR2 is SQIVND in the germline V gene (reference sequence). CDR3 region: CASSTPQGICSTDTQYF. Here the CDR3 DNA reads TGTGCCAGTAGTACTCCACAGGGGATATGTAGCACAGATACGCAGTATTTT. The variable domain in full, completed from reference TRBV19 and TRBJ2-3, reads DGGITQSPKYLFRKEGQNVTLSCEQNLNHDAMYWYRQDPGQGLRLIYYSQIVNDFQKGDIAEGYSVSREKKESFPLTVTSAQKNPTAFYLCASSTPQGICSTDTQYFGPGTRLTVL.

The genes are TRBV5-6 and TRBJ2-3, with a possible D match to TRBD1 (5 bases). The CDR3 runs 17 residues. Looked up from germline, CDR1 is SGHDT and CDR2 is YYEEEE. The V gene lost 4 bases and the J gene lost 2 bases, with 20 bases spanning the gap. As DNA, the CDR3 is TGTGCCAGCAGCATAGGGTTAACAGGAGTCTACACAGATACGCAGTATTTT. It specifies CASSIGLTGVYTDTQYF.

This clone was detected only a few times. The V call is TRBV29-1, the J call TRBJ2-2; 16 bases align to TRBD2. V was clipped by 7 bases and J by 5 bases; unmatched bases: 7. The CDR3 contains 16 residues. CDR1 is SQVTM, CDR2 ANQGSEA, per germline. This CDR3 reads CSARGLAGGRTGELFF. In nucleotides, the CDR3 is TGCAGCGCCCGGGGACTAGCGGGAGGGCGGACCGGGGAGCTGTTTTTT.

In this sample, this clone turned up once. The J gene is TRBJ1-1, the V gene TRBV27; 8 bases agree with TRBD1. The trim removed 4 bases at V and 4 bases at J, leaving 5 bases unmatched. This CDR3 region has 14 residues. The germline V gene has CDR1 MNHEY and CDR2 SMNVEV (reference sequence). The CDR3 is CASSSQGGGTEAFF. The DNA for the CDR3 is TGTGCCAGCAGTTCACAGGGGGGAGGCACTGAAGCTTTCTTT.

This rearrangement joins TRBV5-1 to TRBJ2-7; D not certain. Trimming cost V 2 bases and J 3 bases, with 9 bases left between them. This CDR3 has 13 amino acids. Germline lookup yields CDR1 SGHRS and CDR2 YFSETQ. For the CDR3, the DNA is TGCGCCAGCAGCTTCGGGCCCGACTACGAGCAGTACTTC. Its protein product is CASSFGPDYEQYF.

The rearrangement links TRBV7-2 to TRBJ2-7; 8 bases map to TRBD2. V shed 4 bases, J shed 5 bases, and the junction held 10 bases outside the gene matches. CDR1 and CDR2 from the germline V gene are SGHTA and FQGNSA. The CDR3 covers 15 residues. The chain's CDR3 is CASSSGLASPHEQYF. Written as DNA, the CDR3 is TGTGCCAGCAGCTCAGGACTAGCTTCCCCCCACGAGCAGTACTTC. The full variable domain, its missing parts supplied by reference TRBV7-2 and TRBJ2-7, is GAGVSQSPSNKVTEKGKDVELRCDPISGHTALYWYRQSLGQGLEFLIYFQGNSAPDKSGLPSDRFSAERTGGSVSTLTIQRTQQEDSAVYLCASSSGLASPHEQYFGPGTRLTVT.

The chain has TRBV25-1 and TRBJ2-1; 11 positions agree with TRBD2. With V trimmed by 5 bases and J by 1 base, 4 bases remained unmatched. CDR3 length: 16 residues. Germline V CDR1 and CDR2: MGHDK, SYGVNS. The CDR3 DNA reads TGTGCCAGCAGTCGGGTAGCGGGAGGGTCCTACAATGAGCAGTTCTTC. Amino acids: CASSRVAGGSYNEQFF. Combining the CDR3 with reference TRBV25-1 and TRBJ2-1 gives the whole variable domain EADIYQTPRYLVIGTGKKITLECSQTMGHDKMYWYQQDPGMELHLIHYSYGVNSTEKGDLSSESTVSRIRTEHFPLTLESARPSHTSQYLCASSRVAGGSYNEQFFGPGTRLTVL.

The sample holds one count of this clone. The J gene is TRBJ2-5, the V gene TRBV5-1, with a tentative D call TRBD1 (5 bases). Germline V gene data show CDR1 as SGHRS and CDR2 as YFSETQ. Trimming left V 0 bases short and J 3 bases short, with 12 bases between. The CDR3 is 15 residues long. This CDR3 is CASSLAGGQKETQYF. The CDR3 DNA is TGCGCCAGCAGCTTGGCGGGTGGACAAAAAGAGACCCAGTACTTC. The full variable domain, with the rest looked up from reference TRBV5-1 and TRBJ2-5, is KAGVTQTPRYLIKTRGQQVTLSCSPISGHRSVSWYQQTPGQGLQFLFEYFSETQRNKGNFPGRFSGRQFSNSRSEMNVSTLELGDSALYLCASSLAGGQKETQYFGPGTRLLVL.

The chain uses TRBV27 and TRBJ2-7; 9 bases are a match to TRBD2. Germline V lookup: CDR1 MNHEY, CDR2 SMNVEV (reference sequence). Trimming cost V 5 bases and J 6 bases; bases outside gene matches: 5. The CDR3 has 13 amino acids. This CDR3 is CASSAGLAGEQYF. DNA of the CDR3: TGTGCCAGCAGTGCGGGACTAGCCGGCGAGCAGTACTTC.

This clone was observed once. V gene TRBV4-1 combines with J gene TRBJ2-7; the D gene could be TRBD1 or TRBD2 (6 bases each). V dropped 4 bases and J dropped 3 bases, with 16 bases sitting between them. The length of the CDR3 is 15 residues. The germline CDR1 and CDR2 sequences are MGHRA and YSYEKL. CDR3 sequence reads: CASSLNSGALYEQYF. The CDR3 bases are TGCGCCAGCAGCCTGAACTCGGGGGCGCTCTACGAGCAGTACTTC.

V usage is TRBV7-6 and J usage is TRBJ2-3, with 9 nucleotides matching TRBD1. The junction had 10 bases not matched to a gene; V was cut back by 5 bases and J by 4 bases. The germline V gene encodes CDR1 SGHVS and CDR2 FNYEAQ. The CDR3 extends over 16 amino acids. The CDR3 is CASSLTGGARADTQYF. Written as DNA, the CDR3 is TGTGCCAGCAGCCTTACAGGGGGCGCGAGGGCAGATACGCAGTATTTT. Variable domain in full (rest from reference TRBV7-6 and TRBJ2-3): GAGVSQSPRYKVTKRGQDVALRCDPISGHVSLYWYRQALGQGPEFLTYFNYEAQQDKSGLPNDRFSAERPEGSISTLTIQRTEQRDSAMYRCASSLTGGARADTQYFGPGTRLTVL.

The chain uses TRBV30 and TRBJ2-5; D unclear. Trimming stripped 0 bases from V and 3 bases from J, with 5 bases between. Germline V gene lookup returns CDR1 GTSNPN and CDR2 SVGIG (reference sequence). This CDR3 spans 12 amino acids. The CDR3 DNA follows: TGTGCCTGGAGTGTATCGGAAGAGACCCAGTACTTC. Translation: CAWSVSEETQYF.

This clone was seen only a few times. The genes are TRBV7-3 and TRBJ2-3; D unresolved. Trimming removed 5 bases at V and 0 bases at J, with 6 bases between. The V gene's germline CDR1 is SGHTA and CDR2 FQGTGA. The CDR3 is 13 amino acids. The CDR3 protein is CASSAQSTDTQYF. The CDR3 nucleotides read TGTGCCAGCAGCGCCCAGAGCACAGATACGCAGTATTTT. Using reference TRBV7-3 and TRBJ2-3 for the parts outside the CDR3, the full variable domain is GAGVSQTPSNKVTEKGKYVELRCDPISGHTALYWYRQSLGQGPEFLIYFQGTGAADDSGLPNDRFFAVRPEGSVSTLKIQRTERGDSAVYLCASSAQSTDTQYFGPGTRLTVL.

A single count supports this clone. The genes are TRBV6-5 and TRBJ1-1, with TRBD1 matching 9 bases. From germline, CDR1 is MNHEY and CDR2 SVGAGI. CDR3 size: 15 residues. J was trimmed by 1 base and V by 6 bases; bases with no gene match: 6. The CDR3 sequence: CASRGQGWGNTEAFF. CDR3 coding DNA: TGTGCCAGCAGGGGACAGGGTTGGGGGAACACTGAAGCTTTCTTT.

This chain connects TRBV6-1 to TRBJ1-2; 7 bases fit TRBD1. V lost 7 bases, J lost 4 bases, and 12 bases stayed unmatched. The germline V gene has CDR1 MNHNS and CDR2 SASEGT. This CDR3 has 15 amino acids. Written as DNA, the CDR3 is TGTGCCAGCAAAGAGGGGTGGACAGGAGGCTATGGCTACACCTTC. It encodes CASKEGWTGGYGYTF.

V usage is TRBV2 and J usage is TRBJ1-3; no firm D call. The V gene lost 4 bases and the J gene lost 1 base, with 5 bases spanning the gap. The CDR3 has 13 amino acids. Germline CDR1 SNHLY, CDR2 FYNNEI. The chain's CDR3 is CASSGSSGNTIYF. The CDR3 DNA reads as TGTGCCAGCAGTGGTTCTTCTGGAAACACCATATATTTT.

CDR3 sequence reads: CASSLRTGIDTEAFF. The DNA of the CDR3 is TGTGCCAGCAGCTTGAGGACAGGGATTGACACTGAAGCTTTCTTT. This chain links TRBV7-8 with TRBJ1-1; 8 bases align to TRBD1. V dropped 3 bases and J dropped 3; count of bases not matched to a gene: 6. The CDR3 runs 15 residues. The germline CDR1 and CDR2 sequences are SGHVS and FQNEAQ.

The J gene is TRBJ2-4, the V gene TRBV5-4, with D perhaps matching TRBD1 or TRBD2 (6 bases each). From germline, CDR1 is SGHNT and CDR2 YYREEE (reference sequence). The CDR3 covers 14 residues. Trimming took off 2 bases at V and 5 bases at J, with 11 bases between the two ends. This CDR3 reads CASSLRGVENIQYF. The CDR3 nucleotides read TGTGCCAGCAGCTTAAGGGGGGTGGAAAACATTCAGTACTTC.

As DNA, the CDR3 is TGTGCCAGCAGTTACTCCGGGGACGAGCAGTTCTTC. Its translation: CASSYSGDEQFF. This chain links TRBV6-5 with TRBJ2-1; perhaps D is TRBD1 or TRBD2 (5 bases each). Germline V gene data show CDR1 as MNHEY and CDR2 as SVGAGI. V lost 0 bases to trimming and J lost 10 bases, with 7 bases between them. The CDR3 covers 12 residues.